Listed here are 16 T cell receptor beta chains from one sample, sequenced in a study of T cell repertoires in cytomegalovirus infection. Antigens for these TCRs are unknown. TCRdb ran MiXCR on the reads and lists one entry per CDR3 protein. This sample has roughly 920,000 distinct CDR3 sequences, with around 30% found just once. The sequences come from cultured CD8+ T cells from PBMCs, collected from culture after CMV antigen stimulation. These receptors originate from a human donor in good health (CMV status not recorded). Some clones in this sample may be carry-over from other donors' samples.

The rearrangement uses TRBV6-6 and TRBJ2-2, with TRBD1 matching over 9 bases. Germline V gene sequence: CDR1 MNHNY, CDR2 SVGAGI (reference sequence). The CDR3 loop spans 17 amino acids. Trimming cost V 2 bases and J 6 bases; bases outside gene matches: 10. In nucleotides, the CDR3 is TGTGCCAGCAGTTACCGGGACAGGGTAAACGTTGCCGGGGAGCTGTTTTTT. Protein: CASSYRDRVNVAGELFF.

The count of this clonotype is one. A much larger clone differs by one base, so this may be a read error. V is TRBV7-9 and J is TRBJ1-2; unclear D gene. Germline V gene data show CDR1 as SEHNR and CDR2 as FQNEAQ (reference sequence). Trimming took off 6 bases at V and 3 bases at J, with 20 bases between the two ends. The CDR3 totals 16 residues. This CDR3 is CASRSLNTGDHYGYTF. The CDR3 DNA follows: TGTGCCAGCAGATCGCTTAACACCGGGGATCACTATGGCTACACCTTC.

This clonotype was seen more than once but under ten times. The gene calls are TRBV12-3 or TRBV12-4 and TRBJ2-3; TRBD2 might be the D (6 bases). The germline V and J ends were trimmed by 6 bases and 6 bases, with 10 bases remaining between them. The CDR3 spans 12 residues. The CDR3 protein is CASSQSGDTQYF. For the CDR3, the DNA is TGTGCCAGCAGCCAAAGCGGGGATACGCAGTATTTT.

About this clonotype itself: The junction and the germline gene differ at one end; a read error may be behind it. The rearrangement uses TRBV6-2 or TRBV6-3 and TRBJ2-3; no clear D gene. CDR1 and CDR2 (germline): MNHEY, SVGEGT. The CDR3 has 13 residues. The CDR3 here is CANSYSFTDTQYF. The CDR3 nucleotides are TGTGCCAACAGTTACTCCTTTACAGATACGCAGTATTTT.

J is TRBJ1-6 and V is TRBV4-3; D remains unclear. Trimming stripped 0 bases from V and 3 bases from J, with 12 bases between. CDR3 length: 17 amino acids. Germline-derived CDR1 and CDR2 are LGHNA and YSLEER. CDR3 loop: CASSQEWMVYYNSPLHF. The CDR3 nucleotides are TGCGCCAGCAGCCAAGAATGGATGGTGTACTATAATTCACCCCTCCACTTT.

This clonotype was detected a few times. The chain has TRBV7-9 and TRBJ2-2; the D gene could be TRBD1 or TRBD2 (6 bases each). Trimming took 5 bases from V and 2 from J, leaving 15 bases between them. The CDR3 consists of 16 residues. CDR1 is SEHNR, CDR2 FQNEAQ, per germline (reference sequence). The CDR3 DNA follows: TGTGCCAGCAGCCCTAAGGGGGGCGCAAACACCGGGGAGCTGTTTTTT. Protein product: CASSPKGGANTGELFF.

This clonotype was detected ten times or more. CDR3 residues: CASSLITMTRNYEQYF. The CDR3 DNA sequence: TGTGCCAGCAGCTTAATAACGATGACTAGGAACTACGAGCAGTACTTC. The chain combines TRBV5-6 with TRBJ2-7; D might be TRBD2 (6 bases). The CDR3 has 16 residues. CDR1 is SGHDT and CDR2 is YYEEEE in the germline V gene. Trimming took off 2 bases at V and 3 bases at J, with 18 bases between the two ends.

This clonotype was seen more than once but under ten times. J is TRBJ2-1 and V is TRBV4-2; TRBD2 agrees at 8 bases. Trimming took 0 bases from V and 10 from J; bases not matched to a gene: 8. This CDR3 is 15 amino acids long. CDR1 and CDR2 from the germline V gene are LGHNA and YNFKEQ. CDR3 residues: CASSQEWRGAYEQFF. The DNA for the CDR3 is TGTGCCAGCAGCCAAGAGTGGCGGGGGGCATACGAGCAGTTCTTC.

The chain joins TRBV27 to TRBJ1-4; 7 bases line up with TRBD1. Losses at the gene ends were 10 bases for V and 7 bases for J; bases not matched to a gene: 18. In germline, CDR1 is MNHEY, CDR2 SMNVEV (reference sequence). The CDR3 is 16 amino acids. The CDR3 bases are TGTGCCAACAACCCGGAGGGGGCCGCTAGGATTGAAAAACTGTTTTTT. As protein: CANNPEGAARIEKLFF. The full variable domain, with the rest looked up from reference TRBV27 and TRBJ1-4, is EAQVTQNPRYLITVTGKKLTVTCSQNMNHEYMSWYRQDPGLGLRQIYYSMNVEVTDKGDVPEGYKVSRKEKRNFPLILESPSPNQTSLYFCANNPEGAARIEKLFFGSGTQLSVL.

In this sample, this clonotype turned up a few times. This chain connects TRBV7-2 to TRBJ2-5; the D gene could be TRBD1 or TRBD2 (7 bases each). The CDR3 covers 17 residues. Germline loops: CDR1 SGHTA, CDR2 FQGNSA. The V end lost 3 bases, the J end lost 5 bases, and 22 bases lay between the germline ends. The CDR3 nucleotides read TGTGCCAGCAGCTTCCAGGGGGGGGGGCCGACGCAGGAGACCCAGTACTTC. Translated: CASSFQGGGPTQETQYF.

This clonotype occurred a few times. The chain carries TRBV4-1 and TRBJ2-4; 7 bases match TRBD1. The junction had 10 bases not matched to a gene; V was cut back by 2 bases and J by 6 bases. The CDR3 sequence is 16 residues long. The germline gives CDR1 MGHRA, CDR2 YSYEKL. The CDR3 coding sequence is TGCGCCAGCAGCCAAAATGACAGGGCTTTGGGAAACATTCAGTACTTC. Protein product: CASSQNDRALGNIQYF.

In its sample, this clonotype was seen a few times. The CDR3 DNA reads as TGTGCCAGCTACCGGCTCAGCTCCTATAATTCACCCCTCCACTTT. This gives the protein CASYRLSSYNSPLHF. The chain has TRBV28 and TRBJ1-6; D uncertain. This CDR3 is 15 amino acids long. V lost 8 bases, J lost 0 bases, and 11 bases lay in between. Per germline, CDR1 MDHEN and CDR2 SYDVKM.

The genes are TRBV29-1 and TRBJ2-2; D assignment may be TRBD1 or TRBD2 (6 bases each). V dropped 4 bases and J dropped 4 bases, with 10 bases sitting between them. Germline V gene data show CDR1 as SQVTM and CDR2 as ANQGSEA. The CDR3 has 13 residues. The CDR3 bases are TGCAGCGTTGGGGGGGCGGTCACCGGGGAGCTGTTTTTT. Protein sequence: CSVGGAVTGELFF.

The rearrangement joins TRBV20-1 to TRBJ2-1; 7 bases agree with TRBD1. CDR3 length equals 11 residues. Germline CDR1 reads DFQATT; CDR2 reads SNEGSKA (reference sequence). Losses at the gene ends were 5 bases for V and 8 bases for J; bases not matched to a gene: 3. DNA for the CDR3: TGCAGTGCTTACAGGGGTCATGAGCAGTTCTTC. Its protein product is CSAYRGHEQFF.

The rearrangement uses TRBV5-5 and TRBJ2-7; no clear D gene. CDR1 is SGHKS and CDR2 is YYEKEE in the germline V gene (reference sequence). Trimming took 6 bases from V and 0 from J, leaving 13 bases between them. The CDR3 has 14 amino acids. This CDR3 reads CASTRTVSSYEQYV. CDR3 DNA sequence: TGTGCCAGCACTCGGACGGTGAGCTCCTACGAGCAGTACGTC.

This clonotype showed up many times. This chain joins TRBV7-2 and TRBJ2-3, with 9 bases lining up with TRBD2. Germline-derived CDR1 and CDR2 are SGHTA and FQGNSA. The CDR3 totals 16 residues. Trimming took 5 bases from V and 2 from J; bases not matched to a gene: 8. Here the CDR3 DNA reads TGTGCCAGCAGCCCAGAGGCGGGGGGGTACACAGATACGCAGTATTTT. Its protein is CASSPEAGGYTDTQYF.